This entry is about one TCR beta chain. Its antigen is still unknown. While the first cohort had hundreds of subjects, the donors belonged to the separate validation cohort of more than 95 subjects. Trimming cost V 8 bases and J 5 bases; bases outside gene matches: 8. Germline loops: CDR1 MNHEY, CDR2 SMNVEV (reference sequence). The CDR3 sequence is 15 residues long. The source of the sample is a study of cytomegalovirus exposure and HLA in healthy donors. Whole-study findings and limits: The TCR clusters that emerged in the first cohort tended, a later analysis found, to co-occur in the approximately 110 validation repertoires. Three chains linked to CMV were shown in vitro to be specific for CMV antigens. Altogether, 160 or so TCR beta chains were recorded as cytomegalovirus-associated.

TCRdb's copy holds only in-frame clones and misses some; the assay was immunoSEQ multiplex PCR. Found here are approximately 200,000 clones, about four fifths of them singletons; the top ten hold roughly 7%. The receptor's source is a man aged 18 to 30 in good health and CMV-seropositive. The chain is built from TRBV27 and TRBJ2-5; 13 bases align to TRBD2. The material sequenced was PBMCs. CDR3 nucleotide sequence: TGTGCCAGCCGAGGACTAGCGGGAGTGTTCGAGACCCAGTACTTC. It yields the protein CASRGLAGVFETQYF.